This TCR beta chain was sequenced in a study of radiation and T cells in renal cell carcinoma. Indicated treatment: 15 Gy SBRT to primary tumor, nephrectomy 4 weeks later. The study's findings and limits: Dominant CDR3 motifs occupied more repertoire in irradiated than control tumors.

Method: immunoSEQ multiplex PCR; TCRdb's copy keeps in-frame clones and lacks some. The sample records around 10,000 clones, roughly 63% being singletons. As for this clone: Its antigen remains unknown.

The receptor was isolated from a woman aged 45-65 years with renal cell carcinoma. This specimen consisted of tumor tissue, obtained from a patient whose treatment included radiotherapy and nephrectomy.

The CDR3 DNA reads as TGTGCCAGCAGCCAAGTTGGGCTAGCGGGAGGGAATGAGCAGTTCTTC. As protein: CASSQVGLAGGNEQFF. The chain has TRBV4-2 and TRBJ2-1; TRBD2 aligns across 12 bases. Germline CDR1 is LGHNA and CDR2 is YNFKEQ. CDR3 length: 16 amino acids. V shed 1 base, J shed 7 bases, and the junction held 5 bases outside the gene matches.